These T cell receptor beta chains were read from a single sample in a study of shared clonotypes between healthy human individuals. Data came from immunoSEQ multiplex PCR; TCRdb stores just in-frame clones and leaves some out. The data contain 950,000 to 1,300,000 clones, approximately 68% of them singletons. Sequencing was done on a sample of memory CD4+ T cells sorted from blood. These receptors were obtained from a man aged 18 to 30 in good health. Each CDR3 is given with its conserved first and last residue. D genes are given only for firm matches. For some rows the clone size is stated as once, few or many, or as a class when expanded; others skip it.

v_call	j_call	cdr3_length	d_call	clone_size	cdr3_aa	cdr3_nt
TRBV18	TRBJ2-5	12	.	.	CASSPSQETQYF	TGTGCCAGCTCACCCTCCCAGGAGACCCAGTACTTC
TRBV2	TRBJ2-7	14	.	.	CASSELGGSYEQYF	TGTGCCAGCAGTGAATTGGGCGGTTCCTACGAGCAGTACTTC
TRBV28	TRBJ1-2	12	.	.	CASSLIAYGYTF	TGTGCCAGCAGTTTAATAGCTTATGGCTACACCTTC
TRBV19	TRBJ2-1	18	TRBD2	.	CASSMRSAGLAGYNEQFF	TGTGCCAGTAGTATGAGGTCAGCCGGACTAGCGGGGTACAATGAGCAGTTCTTC
TRBV7-8	TRBJ1-6	16	TRBD1	.	CASSFPGQGTSSPLHF	TGTGCCAGCAGCTTCCCGGGACAGGGGACGAGCTCACCCCTCCACTTT
TRBV7-9	TRBJ2-1	14	TRBD2	few	CASSLGAGQHEQFF	TGTGCCAGCAGCTTAGGAGCGGGGCAACATGAGCAGTTCTTC
TRBV28	TRBJ1-5	16	.	.	CASSLYGTHSNQPQHF	TGTGCCAGCAGTTTGTACGGGACCCATAGCAATCAGCCCCAGCATTTT
TRBV7-3	TRBJ2-3	15	TRBD1	.	CASSSGQGMADTQYF	TGTGCCAGCAGCTCTGGACAGGGAATGGCAGATACGCAGTATTTT
TRBV6-1	TRBJ1-2	16	.	.	CASSESPRGYREGYTF	TGTGCCAGCAGTGAATCACCAAGGGGGTACAGGGAGGGCTACACCTTC
TRBV4-1	TRBJ1-3	16	.	few	CASSQDSRVSGNTIYF	TGCGCCAGCAGCCAAGATAGCAGAGTTTCTGGAAACACCATATATTTT
TRBV6-1	TRBJ1-5	14	.	.	CASSSKGGNQPQHF	TGTGCCAGCAGTTCTAAGGGGGGGAATCAGCCCCAGCATTTT
TRBV5-1	TRBJ2-3	14	.	.	CASSLGGPGDTQYF	TGCGCCAGCAGCTTGGGAGGCCCCGGGGATACGCAGTATTTT
TRBV5-1	TRBJ2-2	17	TRBD2	few	CASSGTSGRAGTGELFF	TGCGCCAGCAGCGGGACTAGCGGGAGGGCCGGTACCGGGGAGCTGTTTTTT
TRBV7-2	TRBJ2-7	16	TRBD2	.	CASSPWTSGRGDEQYF	TGTGCCAGCAGCCCGTGGACTAGCGGGAGAGGGGACGAGCAGTACTTC
TRBV2	TRBJ1-5	15	.	.	CASTFGRHSNQPQHF	TGTGCCAGCACTTTCGGAAGACATAGCAATCAGCCCCAGCATTTT
TRBV15	TRBJ2-1	16	TRBD2	few	CATSRDGLAGWDEQFF	TGTGCCACCAGCAGAGATGGACTAGCGGGGTGGGATGAGCAGTTCTTC
TRBV4-3	TRBJ2-7	14	.	once	CASSQGTVPYEQYF	TGCGCCAGCAGCCAAGGGACAGTACCCTACGAGCAGTACTTC
TRBV7-9	TRBJ2-3	12	.	.	CASSPEADTQYF	TGTGCCAGCAGCCCGGAGGCAGATACGCAGTATTTT
TRBV7-6	TRBJ1-1	15	TRBD1	.	CASSRGQGMNTEAFF	TGTGCCAGCAGCCGCGGACAGGGTATGAACACTGAAGCTTTCTTT
TRBV10-3	TRBJ1-5	17	.	few	CAPATPGSRCWDQPQHF	TGTGCCCCTGCAACCCCGGGTAGCAGGTGTTGGGATCAGCCCCAGCATTTT
TRBV7-2	TRBJ2-7	15	.	once	CASSQSSGYSYEQYF	TGTGCCAGCAGCCAAAGTTCGGGGTACTCCTACGAGCAGTACTTC
TRBV7-2	TRBJ2-7	13	.	.	CASSSRGSYEQYF	TGTGCCAGCAGCTCACGGGGCTCCTACGAGCAGTACTTC
TRBV6-6	TRBJ1-5	15	TRBD1	.	CASRTQGHSNQPQHF	TGTGCCAGCAGAACACAGGGGCATAGCAATCAGCCCCAGCATTTT
TRBV18	TRBJ2-5	12	.	once	CASSPSRETQYF	TGTGCCAGCTCACCCAGCCGAGAGACCCAGTACTTC
TRBV9	TRBJ2-5	13	.	.	CASSSGGQETQYF	TGTGCCAGCAGCTCGGGCGGCCAAGAGACCCAGTACTTC
TRBV6-5	TRBJ1-6	15	.	.	CASSYSGPNNSPLHF	TGTGCCAGCAGTTACTCGGGGCCGAATAATTCACCCCTCCACTTT
TRBV5-6	TRBJ2-7	14	.	.	CASSKVPISYEQYF	TGTGCCAGCAGCAAGGTTCCCATTTCCTACGAGCAGTACTTC
TRBV5-4	TRBJ2-5	16	TRBD2	.	CASSLYRLAGSGTQYF	TGTGCCAGCAGCTTGTATAGACTAGCGGGATCAGGGACCCAGTACTTC
TRBV2	TRBJ2-2	15	TRBD2	.	CASNLAGLNTGELFF	TGTGCCAGCAATCTAGCGGGGCTTAACACCGGGGAGCTGTTTTTT
TRBV28	TRBJ2-5	15	TRBD2	.	CASSPAGGPVGTQYF	TGTGCCAGCAGCCCTGCGGGGGGTCCGGTCGGGACCCAGTACTTC
TRBV29-1	TRBJ2-2	14	.	.	CSGKKDLNTGELFF	TGCAGCGGGAAAAAGGACTTGAACACCGGGGAGCTGTTTTTT
TRBV7-2	TRBJ1-1	16	.	.	CASSLGFGLQGTEAFF	TGTGCCAGCAGCTTAGGGTTCGGCTTACAGGGCACTGAAGCTTTCTTT
TRBV11-3	TRBJ2-5	15	TRBD1	.	CASSLGTGNQETQYF	TGTGCCAGCAGCTTAGGGACAGGGAACCAAGAGACCCAGTACTTC
TRBV6-6	TRBJ1-1	13	.	.	CASTKDKNTEAFF	TGTGCCAGCACCAAGGACAAGAACACTGAAGCTTTCTTT
TRBV18	TRBJ1-2	13	TRBD1	.	CASSPGQGQGYTF	TGTGCCAGCTCACCCGGACAGGGACAAGGCTACACCTTC
TRBV7-3	TRBJ1-4	15	.	medium-sized	CASSSQTGPNEKLFF	TGTGCCAGCAGCTCTCAGACAGGTCCTAATGAAAAACTGTTTTTT
TRBV30	TRBJ1-3	14	.	.	CAWSHGTAGVTIYF	TGTGCCTGGAGCCACGGGACGGCCGGAGTCACCATATATTTT
TRBV30	TRBJ1-2	12	.	once	CAWSLPGYGYTF	TGTGCCTGGAGTCTCCCCGGGTATGGCTACACCTTC
TRBV6-1	TRBJ2-7	14	TRBD1	.	CASRLDRGSGEQYF	TGTGCCAGCAGACTCGACAGGGGCTCGGGCGAGCAGTACTTC
TRBV6-6	TRBJ2-3	16	TRBD2	.	CASSYGVAGGEDTQYF	TGTGCCAGCAGTTACGGGGTAGCGGGAGGGGAAGATACGCAGTATTTT
TRBV30	TRBJ2-2	12	.	.	CAWSKGPGELFF	TGTGCCTGGAGTAAGGGGCCCGGGGAGCTGTTTTTT
TRBV6-6	TRBJ1-4	14	.	few	CASRYDTTNEKLFF	TGTGCCAGCAGATACGATACAACTAATGAAAAACTGTTTTTT
TRBV30	TRBJ2-3	13	TRBD1	.	CASHRGPTDTQYF	TGTGCCTCCCACAGGGGGCCGACAGATACGCAGTATTTT
TRBV2	TRBJ2-1	15	TRBD2	.	CASSIAGGPSGEQFF	TGTGCCAGCAGTATAGCGGGAGGTCCCTCGGGGGAGCAGTTCTTC
TRBV4-1	TRBJ1-4	15	.	many	CASSQDGQLREKLFF	TGCGCCAGCAGCCAAGACGGACAGTTACGCGAAAAACTGTTTTTT
TRBV15	TRBJ2-2	16	TRBD1	.	CATSRGTGANTGELFF	TGTGCCACCAGCAGAGGGACAGGGGCGAACACCGGGGAGCTGTTTTTT
TRBV5-6	TRBJ1-5	15	TRBD1	.	CASSLGQGADQPQHF	TGTGCCAGCAGCTTGGGTCAGGGGGCCGATCAGCCCCAGCATTTT
TRBV30	TRBJ1-4	14	.	few	CAWSPERFREKLFF	TGTGCCTGGAGTCCGGAGCGGTTTAGGGAAAAACTGTTTTTT
TRBV18	TRBJ1-2	13	.	.	CASSPTDVRGYTF	TGTGCCAGCTCACCGACGGATGTGCGCGGCTACACCTTC
TRBV6-1	TRBJ2-7	15	TRBD2	.	CASSRTSGGPYEQYF	TGTGCTAGCAGCCGTACTAGCGGGGGGCCCTACGAGCAGTACTTC
TRBV6-5	TRBJ1-6	15	.	.	CASTSSSSYNSPLHF	TGTGCCAGCACCTCATCGAGCTCCTATAATTCACCCCTCCACTTT
TRBV27	TRBJ2-5	12	.	once	CASSRYQETQYF	TGTGCCAGCAGTCGGTACCAAGAGACCCAGTACTTC
TRBV11-1	TRBJ1-4	17	.	few	CASSLGRLGSTNEKLFF	TGTGCCAGCAGCTTAGGTCGTCTGGGATCAACTAATGAAAAACTGTTTTTT
TRBV2	TRBJ1-2	13	.	few	CASTNQGDYGYTF	TGTGCCAGCACCAATCAAGGTGACTATGGCTACACCTTC